Shown below are 4 T cell receptor beta chains from a single sample sequenced in a study of cytomegalovirus exposure and HLA in healthy donors. A multiplex PCR was run with 60 Vbeta primers and 13 Jbeta primers. Clones were read by immunoSEQ multiplex PCR, and TCRdb kept only the in-frame ones, dropping some. The profile shows over 150,000 clones, 60% to 85% of them singletons. The sequenced sample was PBMCs. These receptors were taken from a male donor in good health and CMV-seropositive.

The chain carries TRBV6-1 and TRBJ2-3; D gene uncertain. The germline V and J ends were trimmed by 1 base and 4 bases, with 9 bases remaining between them. Germline V gene data show CDR1 as MNHNS and CDR2 as SASEGT. The CDR3 consists of 14 residues. For the CDR3, the DNA is TGTGCCAGCAGTGAAGTCCCTGGCCCAGATACGCAGTATTTT. Translating gives CASSEVPGPDTQYF.

In its sample, this clone was seen a few times. The chain recombines TRBV30 with TRBJ1-1, with 7 positions matching TRBD1. Germline-derived CDR1 and CDR2 are GTSNPN and SVGIG (reference sequence). With V trimmed by 3 bases and J by 0 bases, 7 bases remained unmatched. This CDR3 region has 15 residues. Written as DNA, the CDR3 is TGTGCCTGGAGGAAGGGCGACAGGGTGAACACTGAAGCTTTCTTT. Encoded protein: CAWRKGDRVNTEAFF.

This clone was observed a handful of times. The V gene is TRBV6-1, the J gene TRBJ2-2; D possibly corresponds to TRBD1 (6 bases). With 11 bases removed from V and 4 bases from J, the gap between germline ends came to 14 bases. CDR3 length: 13 residues. The germline V gene has CDR1 MNHNS and CDR2 SASEGT. CDR3 nucleotides: TGTGCCGTACTCTTCAGGGGCACCGGGGAGCTGTTTTTT. Amino acid sequence: CAVLFRGTGELFF.

The rearrangement joins TRBV6-5 to TRBJ1-1; D is unclear. V shed 5 bases and J shed 0 bases, with 13 bases lying between them. The CDR3 consists of 15 residues. Germline CDR1 and CDR2: MNHEY and SVGAGI. Here the CDR3 DNA reads TGTGCCAGCAGTCCCTCCGGTCCGCTGAACACTGAAGCTTTCTTT. Protein: CASSPSGPLNTEAFF.